The entry below describes one TCR beta chain. Its antigen is not identified. Generated by immunoSEQ multiplex PCR, the TCRdb table keeps only in-frame clones and is missing some. This table holds 25,000 to 35,000 clones, just under 95% found once. The data are from a study of circulating and synovial CD4+ cells in juvenile arthritis. The ends were cut back, 3 bases at V and 3 bases at J, with 12 bases in the middle. The V gene's germline CDR1 is SNHLY and CDR2 FYNNEI. The CDR3 extends over 14 amino acids. Overall study findings and caveats: Some such blood samples were as oligoclonal as synovium. Compared with bulk blood, circulating pathogenic-like lymphocytes shared substantially more CDR3 sequences with synovial T cells. Bulk blood CD4 samples held at least an order of magnitude more or fewer genomes than CPL. Overlap with synovium rose as more T cells were sequenced.

The receptor comes from a human donor with juvenile idiopathic arthritis. The specimen was CD4+ T cells from blood. The V and J genes are TRBV2 and TRBJ2-7, with D maybe TRBD1 (5 bases). For the CDR3, the DNA is TGTGCCAGCAGTGAGTTTGCAGGGCGCTACGAGCAGTACTTC. It translates to CASSEFAGRYEQYF.